Included here is one T cell receptor beta chain sequence, with context. This CDR3 comprises 13 residues. V dropped 2 bases and J dropped 6 bases, with 8 bases sitting between them. The data were obtained in a study of T cell responses to AZD1222 COVID-19 vaccine. Profiling relied on immunoSEQ multiplex PCR, and the TCRdb table lists in-frame clones only, not all of them. The sample yields some 99,000 clones, about 91% seen once. Sequencing used peripheral blood, obtained on day 0 of AZD1222 vaccination. The V gene is TRBV12-3 or TRBV12-4, the J gene TRBJ1-5; D unresolved. The source is an adult in good health. In DNA form, the CDR3 reads TGTGCCAGCAGTTTACCGGGAGCTCAGCCCCAGCATTTT. Residues: CASSLPGAQPQHF.